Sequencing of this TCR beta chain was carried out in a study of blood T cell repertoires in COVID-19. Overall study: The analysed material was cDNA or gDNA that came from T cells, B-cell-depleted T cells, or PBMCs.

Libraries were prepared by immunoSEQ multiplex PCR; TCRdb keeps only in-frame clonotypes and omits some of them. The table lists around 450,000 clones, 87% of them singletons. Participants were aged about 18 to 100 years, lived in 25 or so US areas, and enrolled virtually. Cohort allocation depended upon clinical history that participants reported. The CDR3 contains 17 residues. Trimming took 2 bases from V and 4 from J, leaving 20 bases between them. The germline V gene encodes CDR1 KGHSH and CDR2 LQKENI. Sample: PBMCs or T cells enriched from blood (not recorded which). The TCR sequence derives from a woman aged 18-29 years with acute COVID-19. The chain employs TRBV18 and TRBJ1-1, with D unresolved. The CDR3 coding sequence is TGTGCCAGCTCACCAAGACCGACTCCAGCACGGGGCACTGAAGCTTTCTTT. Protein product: CASSPRPTPARGTEAFF.